A single sample is the source of the 7 T cell receptor beta chains below, sequenced in a study of Graves' ophthalmopathy and Graves' hyperthyroidism. Amplified material comprised TCR beta CDR3 regions derived from RNA transcripts. HTBI-primed first-round RT-PCR preceded second-round multiplex PCR. Each CDR3 protein is one row after TCRdb ran MiXCR on the multiplex PCR reads. Of just over 400,000 distinct CDR3 sequences listed, more than 20% are singletons. Sequenced sample: peripheral blood. The receptor set was obtained from a woman between 18 and 29 years old with stable Graves' hyperthyroidism.

A remark on this clonotype: One end of the junction fails to match germline, which may point to a read error. The chain combines TRBV18 with TRBJ2-5; TRBD2 might be the D (6 bases). Germline V gene data show CDR1 as KGHSH and CDR2 as LQKENI. The CDR3 sequence is 16 residues long. Written as DNA, the CDR3 is TGTGCCAGCTCACCCAGCACCCCAGGGACGGGAGAGACCAAGTACTTC. This translates into CASSPSTPGTGETKYF.

There are many counts of this clonotype. The chain recombines TRBV27 with TRBJ2-7, with 12 bases matching TRBD1. The germline CDR1 and CDR2 sequences are MNHEY and SMNVEV (reference sequence). CDR3 size: 15 residues. Trimming at V came to 2 bases and at J to 3 bases, leaving 2 bases not matched to a gene. CDR3 protein: CASSLGTGGFYEQYF. The CDR3 bases are TGTGCCAGCAGTTTAGGGACAGGGGGCTTCTACGAGCAGTACTTC.

This sequence joins TRBV11-2 and TRBJ1-1; TRBD1 might be the D (5 bases). Germline V lookup: CDR1 SGHAT, CDR2 FQNNGV. Trimming shortened V by 5 bases and J by 4 bases, and 14 bases separated the two germline ends. This CDR3 spans 14 amino acids. The CDR3 DNA is TGTGCCAGCAGCCAAAGGGGCACCCGCACTGAAGCTTTCTTT. It translates to CASSQRGTRTEAFF.

In this sample, this clonotype turned up many times. The gene calls are TRBV7-2 and TRBJ2-2, with D possibly TRBD1 on 6 matching bases. Trimming left V 0 bases short and J 1 base short, with 6 bases between. The CDR3 loop spans 15 amino acids. Germline values: CDR1 SGHTA, CDR2 FQGNSA. CDR3 residues: CASSLAGQNTGELFF. The DNA for the CDR3 is TGTGCCAGCAGCTTAGCGGGACAGAACACCGGGGAGCTGTTTTTT.

Turning to this clonotype: No conserved phenylalanine or tryptophan is present at the end of the CDR3, so a read error is the likely explanation. It is unclear where the CDR3 begins or ends on the DNA, so no DNA is shown, and the CDR3 is as TCRdb lists it. This chain uses TRBV28 with TRBJ1-2; the table names TRBD1, a call not compared with the DNA. From its first to its last residue, the CDR3 has 15 amino acids. Germline CDR1 and CDR2: MDHEN and SYDVKM. The CDR3 loop is CASSPPGAFGYGYSY.

The V call is TRBV6-2 or TRBV6-3, the J call TRBJ2-7, with TRBD2 identical over 11 bases. The CDR3 spans 16 residues. Germline CDR1 and CDR2: MNHEY and SVGEGT. This CDR3 reads CVCRGLAVVMLYEQYF. The CDR3 region has the DNA TGTGTCTGCAGGGGACTAGCGGTAGTTATGCTCTACGAGCAGTACTTC.

The chain is built from TRBV19 and TRBJ2-2; D is undetermined. Trimming stripped 3 bases from V and 0 bases from J, with 11 bases between. Germline V gene sequence: CDR1 LNHDA, CDR2 SQIVND (reference sequence). The CDR3 sequence is 16 residues long. This CDR3 is CASSMAWTANTGELFF. The DNA of the CDR3 is TGTGCCAGTAGTATGGCGTGGACCGCGAACACCGGGGAGCTGTTTTTT. The full variable domain, rest sourced from reference TRBV19 and TRBJ2-2, is DGGITQSPKYLFRKEGQNVTLSCEQNLNHDAMYWYRQDPGQGLRLIYYSQIVNDFQKGDIAEGYSVSREKKESFPLTVTSAQKNPTAFYLCASSMAWTANTGELFFGEGSRLTVL.